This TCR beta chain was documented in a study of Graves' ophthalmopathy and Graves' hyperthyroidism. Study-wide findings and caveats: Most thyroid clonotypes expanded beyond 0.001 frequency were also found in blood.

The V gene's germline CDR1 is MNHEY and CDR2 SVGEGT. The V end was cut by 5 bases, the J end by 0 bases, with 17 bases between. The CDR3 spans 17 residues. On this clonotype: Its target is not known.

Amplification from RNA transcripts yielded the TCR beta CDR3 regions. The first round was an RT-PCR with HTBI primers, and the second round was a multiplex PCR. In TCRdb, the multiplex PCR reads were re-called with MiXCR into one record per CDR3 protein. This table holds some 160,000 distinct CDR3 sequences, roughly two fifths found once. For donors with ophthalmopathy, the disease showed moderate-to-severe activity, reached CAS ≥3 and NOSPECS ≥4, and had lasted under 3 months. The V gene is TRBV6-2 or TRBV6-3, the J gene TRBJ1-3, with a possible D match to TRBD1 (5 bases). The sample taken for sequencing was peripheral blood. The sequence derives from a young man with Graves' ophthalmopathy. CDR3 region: CASSPAGGPSSGNTIYF. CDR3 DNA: TGTGCCAGCAGTCCGGCGGGGGGACCGTCCTCTGGAAACACCATATATTTT.